A selection of T cell receptor beta chains follows, all from one sample in a study of blood T cells in healthy people across ages. TCRdb called the 5' RACE reads again in MiXCR, with one record for every CDR3 protein. This sample carries 1.5 million to 2 million distinct CDR3 sequences, 28% of them seen once, and the ten largest clones take 7.7%. Sequenced: blood. The receptors stem from a woman younger than 45 in good health. Both conserved end residues are part of each CDR3.

J | V | CDR3
TRBJ2-7 | TRBV7-2 | CASGRPGARGEQYF
TRBJ2-3 | TRBV20-1 | CSARDLGGQSRWDTQYF
TRBJ2-7 | TRBV20-1 | CSAKVTGAPTYEQYF
TRBJ1-5 | TRBV6-5 | CAGSYGRGHNQPQHF
TRBJ1-2 | TRBV12-3/TRBV12-4 | CASIPGTGGAYGYTF
TRBJ2-7 | TRBV20-1 | CSARTSGSLHEQYF
TRBJ1-1 | TRBV6-6 | CASSYEAAEHTEAFF
TRBJ2-2 | TRBV28 | CASRQGATGELFF
TRBJ2-7 | TRBV7-8 | CASTYRLSYEQYF
TRBJ2-7 | TRBV6-7 | CASSAYRVPAYEQYF
TRBJ2-7 | TRBV4-3 | CASSQFTGPTSGSYEQYF
TRBJ2-2 | TRBV11-2 | CASSPVLNTGELFF
TRBJ1-4 | TRBV5-1 | CASSGSRGNLKEKLFF
TRBJ2-5 | TRBV9 | CASSVALAETQYF
TRBJ1-5 | TRBV11-2 | CASGRKVSNQPQHF
TRBJ2-1 | TRBV2 | CASRPGLATYNEQFF
TRBJ1-3 | TRBV11-2 | CASSLGSGDTIYF